This T cell receptor (beta chain) was sequenced during a study of CD8 T cells in ankylosing spondylitis. Study results and limitations: Enrichment of disease-linked clones was reportedly significant in matched ankylosing spondylitis synovial fluid.

Note on this clonotype: The antigen is undetermined.

Germline CDR1 and CDR2: MNHEY and SMNVEV (reference sequence). CDR3 length equals 18 residues. J lost 5 bases, V lost 0 bases, and 8 bases had no gene match. Quantitative 5'-RACE was performed with molecular barcodes, and it yielded the TCR beta libraries. TCRdb processed the 5' RACE reads anew with MiXCR; each CDR3 protein has one entry. Counted here are around 250,000 distinct CDR3 sequences, 15% to 20% occurring once; the ten biggest clones make up around 30%. V is TRBV27 and J is TRBJ2-1; 12 nucleotides match TRBD2. The receptor comes from a male donor with ankylosing spondylitis or in good health (not recorded which). Sequenced input: blood, either unsorted or a sorted T cell fraction (not recorded which). The CDR3 is CASSLSLALAGGDNEQFF. The CDR3 bases are TGTGCCAGCAGTTTATCATTGGCACTAGCGGGAGGAGACAATGAGCAGTTCTTC.